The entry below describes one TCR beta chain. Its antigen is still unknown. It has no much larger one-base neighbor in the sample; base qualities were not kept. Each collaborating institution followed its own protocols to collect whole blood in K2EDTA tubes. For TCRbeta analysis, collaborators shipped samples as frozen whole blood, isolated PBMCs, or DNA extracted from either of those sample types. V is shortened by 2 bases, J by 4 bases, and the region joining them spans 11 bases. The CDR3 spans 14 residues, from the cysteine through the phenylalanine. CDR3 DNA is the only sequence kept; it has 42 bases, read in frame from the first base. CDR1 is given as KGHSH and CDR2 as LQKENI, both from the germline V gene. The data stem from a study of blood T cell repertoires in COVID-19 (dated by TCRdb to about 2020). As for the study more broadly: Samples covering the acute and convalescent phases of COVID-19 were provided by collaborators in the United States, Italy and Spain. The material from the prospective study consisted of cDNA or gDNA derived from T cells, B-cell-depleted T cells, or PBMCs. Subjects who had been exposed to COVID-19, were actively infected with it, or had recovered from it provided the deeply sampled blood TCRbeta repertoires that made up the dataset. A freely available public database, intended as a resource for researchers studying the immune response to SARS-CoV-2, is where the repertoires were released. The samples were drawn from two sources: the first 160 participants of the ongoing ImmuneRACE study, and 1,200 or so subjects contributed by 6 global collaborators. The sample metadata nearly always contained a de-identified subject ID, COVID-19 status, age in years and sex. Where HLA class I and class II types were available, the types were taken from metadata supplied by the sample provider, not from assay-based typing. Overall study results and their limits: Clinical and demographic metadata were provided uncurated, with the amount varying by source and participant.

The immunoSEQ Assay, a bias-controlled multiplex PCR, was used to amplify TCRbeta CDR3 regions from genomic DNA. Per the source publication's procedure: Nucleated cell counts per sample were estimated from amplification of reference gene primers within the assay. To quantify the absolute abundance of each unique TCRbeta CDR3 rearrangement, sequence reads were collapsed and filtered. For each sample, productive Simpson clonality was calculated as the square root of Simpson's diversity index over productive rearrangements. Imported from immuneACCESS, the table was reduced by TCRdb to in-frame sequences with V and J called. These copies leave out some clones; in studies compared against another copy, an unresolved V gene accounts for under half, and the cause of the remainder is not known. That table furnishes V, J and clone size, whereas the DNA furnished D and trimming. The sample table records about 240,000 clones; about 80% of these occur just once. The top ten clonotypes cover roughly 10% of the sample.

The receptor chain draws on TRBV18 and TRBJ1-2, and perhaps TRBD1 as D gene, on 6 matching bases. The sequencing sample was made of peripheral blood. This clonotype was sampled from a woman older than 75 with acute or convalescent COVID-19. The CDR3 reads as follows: CASSPWGQSYGYTF. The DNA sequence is TGTGCCAGCTCACCATGGGGGCAGTCCTATGGCTACACCTTC. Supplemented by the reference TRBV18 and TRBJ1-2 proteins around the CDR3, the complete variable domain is NAGVMQNPRHLVRRRGQEARLRCSPMKGHSHVYWYRQLPEEGLKFMVYLQKENIIDESGMPKERFSAEFPKEGPSILRIQQVVRGDSAAYFCASSPWGQSYGYTFGSGTRLTVV.